This entry concerns a single TCR beta chain. What it recognizes is unknown. The data belong to a study of shared clonotypes between healthy human individuals. Study at large: CD8 memory received one plate per donor, CD8 naive two, CD4 memory three and CD4 naive three. Notes on the study in general: Compared with clonotypes that all four donors shared, non-shared clonotypes had lower generation probabilities. Sampling was confined to blood; repertoires within tissues likely differ.

Method: immunoSEQ multiplex PCR; TCRdb's copy keeps in-frame clones and lacks some. There are over 2 million clones in the sample; 95% occur only once, and 0.13% lies in the top ten. The CDR3 extends over 16 amino acids. Germline CDR1 reads LNHNV; CDR2 reads YYDKDF (reference sequence). After removal of 1 base from V and 4 bases from J, the junction contained 7 bases not matched to a gene. Material for sequencing was naive CD4+ T cells sorted from blood. Subset in this sample: CD45RA+ positively selected. The TCR was taken from a man younger than 35 in good health. The J gene is TRBJ1-5, the V gene TRBV15; 7 bases are a match to TRBD1. CDR3 in DNA: TGTGCCACCAGCAGAGGTCAGGGACAGTCAAATCAGCCCCAGCATTTT. It codes for CATSRGQGQSNQPQHF. Looking up the rest from reference TRBV15 and TRBJ1-5 gives the full variable domain: DAMVIQNPRYQVTQFGKPVTLSCSQTLNHNVMYWYQQKSSQAPKLLFHYYDKDFNNEADTPDNFQSRRPNTSFCFLDIRSPGLGDTAMYLCATSRGQGQSNQPQHFGDGTRLSIL.